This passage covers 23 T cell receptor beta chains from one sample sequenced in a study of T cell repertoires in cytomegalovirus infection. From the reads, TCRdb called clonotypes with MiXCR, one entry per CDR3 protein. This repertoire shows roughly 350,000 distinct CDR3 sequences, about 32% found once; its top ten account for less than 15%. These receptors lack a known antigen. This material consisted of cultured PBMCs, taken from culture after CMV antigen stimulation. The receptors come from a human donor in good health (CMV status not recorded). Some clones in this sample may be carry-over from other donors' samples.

CDR3 DNA sequence: TGTGCCAGCAGCTCCTTCCAATCGGGAAACACCATATATTTT. Translated: CASSSFQSGNTIYF. The chain employs TRBV7-9 and TRBJ1-3; no firm D call. Looked up from germline, CDR1 is SEHNR and CDR2 is FQNEAQ (reference sequence). The CDR3 is 14 residues long. V lost 4 bases, J lost 4 bases, and 11 bases lay in between. The whole variable domain, filled in from reference TRBV7-9 and TRBJ1-3, reads DTGVSQNPRHKITKRGQNVTFRCDPISEHNRLYWYRQTLGQGPEFLTYFQNEAQLEKSRLLSDRFSAERPKGSFSTLEIQRTEQGDSAMYLCASSSFQSGNTIYFGEGSWLTVV.

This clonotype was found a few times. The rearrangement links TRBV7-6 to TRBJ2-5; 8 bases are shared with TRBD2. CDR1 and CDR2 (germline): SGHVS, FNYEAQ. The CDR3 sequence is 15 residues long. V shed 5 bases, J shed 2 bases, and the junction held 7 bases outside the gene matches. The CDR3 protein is CASSQAGARQETQYF. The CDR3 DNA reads TGTGCCAGCAGCCAAGCGGGAGCTAGGCAAGAGACCCAGTACTTC.

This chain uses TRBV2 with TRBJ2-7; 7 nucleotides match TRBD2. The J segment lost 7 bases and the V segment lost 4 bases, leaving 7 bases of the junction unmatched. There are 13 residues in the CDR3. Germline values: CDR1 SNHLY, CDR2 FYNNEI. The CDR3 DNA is TGTGCCAGCAGTGGAGCGGGAAAGGGGGAGCAGTACGTC. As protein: CASSGAGKGEQYV.

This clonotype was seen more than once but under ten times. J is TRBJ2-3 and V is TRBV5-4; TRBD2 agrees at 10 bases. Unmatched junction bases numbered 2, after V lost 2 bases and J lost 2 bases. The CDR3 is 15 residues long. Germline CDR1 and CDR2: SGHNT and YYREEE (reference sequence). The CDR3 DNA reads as TGTGCCAGCAGCTTAGCGGGAGGGGACACAGATACGCAGTATTTT. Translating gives CASSLAGGDTDTQYF.

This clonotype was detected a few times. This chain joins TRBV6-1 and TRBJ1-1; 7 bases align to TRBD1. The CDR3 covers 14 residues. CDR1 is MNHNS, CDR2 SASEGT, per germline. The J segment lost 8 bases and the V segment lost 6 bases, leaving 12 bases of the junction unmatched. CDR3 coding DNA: TGTGCCAGCAGGCCAGGGACAGCCAATGCCGAAGCTTTCTTT. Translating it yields CASRPGTANAEAFF.

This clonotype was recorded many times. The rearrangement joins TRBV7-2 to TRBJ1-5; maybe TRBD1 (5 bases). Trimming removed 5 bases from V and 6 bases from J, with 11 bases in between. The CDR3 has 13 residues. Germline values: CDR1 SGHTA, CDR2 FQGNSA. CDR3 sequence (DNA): TGTGCCAGCAGCCAGGGTGGTTTTCAGCCCCAGCATTTT. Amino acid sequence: CASSQGGFQPQHF.

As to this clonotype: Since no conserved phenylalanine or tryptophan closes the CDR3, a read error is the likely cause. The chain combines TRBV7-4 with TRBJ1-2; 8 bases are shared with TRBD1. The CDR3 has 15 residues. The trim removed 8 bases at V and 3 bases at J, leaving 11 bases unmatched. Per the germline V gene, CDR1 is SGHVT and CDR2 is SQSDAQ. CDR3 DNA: TGTGCCAGCCGGATTAGTGGGACAGGCGACTATGGCTACACCCTC. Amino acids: CASRISGTGDYGYTL.

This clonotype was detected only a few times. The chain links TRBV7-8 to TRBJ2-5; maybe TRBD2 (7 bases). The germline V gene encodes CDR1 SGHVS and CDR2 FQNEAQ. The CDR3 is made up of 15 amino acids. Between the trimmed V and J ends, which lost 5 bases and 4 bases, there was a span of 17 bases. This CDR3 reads CASSLRGAGAETQYF. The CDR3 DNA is TGTGCCAGCAGCCTCCGGGGGGCAGGGGCAGAGACCCAGTACTTC. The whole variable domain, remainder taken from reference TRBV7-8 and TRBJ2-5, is GAGVSQSPRYKVAKRGQDVALRCDPISGHVSLFWYQQALGQGPEFLTYFQNEAQLDKSGLPSDRFFAERPEGSVSTLKIQRTQQEDSAVYLCASSLRGAGAETQYFGPGTRLLVL.

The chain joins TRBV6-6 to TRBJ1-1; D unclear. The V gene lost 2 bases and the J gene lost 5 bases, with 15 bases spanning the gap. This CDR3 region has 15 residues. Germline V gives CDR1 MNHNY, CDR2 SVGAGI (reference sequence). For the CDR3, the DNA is TGTGCCAGCAGTTACGGGGTGTCACACGGGACTGAAGCTTTCTTT. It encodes CASSYGVSHGTEAFF.

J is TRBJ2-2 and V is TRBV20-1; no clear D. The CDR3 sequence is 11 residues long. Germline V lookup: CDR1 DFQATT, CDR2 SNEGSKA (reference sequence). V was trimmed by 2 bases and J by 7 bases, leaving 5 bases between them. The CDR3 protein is CSARMGGELFF. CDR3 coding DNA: TGCAGTGCTAGAATGGGCGGGGAGCTGTTTTTT.

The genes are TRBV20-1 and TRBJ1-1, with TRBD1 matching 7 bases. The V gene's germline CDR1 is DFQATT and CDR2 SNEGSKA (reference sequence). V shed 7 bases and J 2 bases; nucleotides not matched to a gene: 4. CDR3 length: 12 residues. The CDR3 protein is CSGGTANTEAFF. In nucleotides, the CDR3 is TGCAGTGGAGGGACAGCCAACACTGAAGCTTTCTTT.

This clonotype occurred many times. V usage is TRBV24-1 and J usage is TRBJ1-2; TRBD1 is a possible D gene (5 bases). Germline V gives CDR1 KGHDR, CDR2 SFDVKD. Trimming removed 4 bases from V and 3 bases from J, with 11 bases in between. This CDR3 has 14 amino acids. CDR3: CATSESGTHYGYTF. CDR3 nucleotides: TGTGCCACCAGTGAGTCCGGGACCCACTATGGCTACACCTTC.

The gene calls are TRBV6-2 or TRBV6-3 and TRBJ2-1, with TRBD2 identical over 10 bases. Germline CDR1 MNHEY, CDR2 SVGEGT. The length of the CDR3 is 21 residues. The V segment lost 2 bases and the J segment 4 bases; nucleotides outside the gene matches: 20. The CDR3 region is CASSYPSLAGETTRFYNEQFF. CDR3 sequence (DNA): TGTGCCAGCAGTTACCCTTCGCTAGCGGGAGAAACCACTAGATTTTACAATGAGCAGTTCTTC.

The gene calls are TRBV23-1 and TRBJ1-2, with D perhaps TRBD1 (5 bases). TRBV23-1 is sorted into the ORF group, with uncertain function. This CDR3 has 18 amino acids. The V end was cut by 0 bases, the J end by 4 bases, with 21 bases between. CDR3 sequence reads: CASSQSRRQLIRLYGYTF. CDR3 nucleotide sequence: TGCGCCAGCAGTCAATCCAGGCGACAGTTGATCCGTCTCTATGGCTACACCTTC.

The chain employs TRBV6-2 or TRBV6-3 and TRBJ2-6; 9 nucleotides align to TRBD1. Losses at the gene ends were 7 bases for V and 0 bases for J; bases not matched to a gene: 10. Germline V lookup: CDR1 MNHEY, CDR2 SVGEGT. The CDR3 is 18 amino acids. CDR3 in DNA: TGTGCCAGCAACGCCGGGACAGGGATGGTCTCTGGGGCCAACGTCCTGACTTTC. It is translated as CASNAGTGMVSGANVLTF.

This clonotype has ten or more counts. This CDR3 is CASSLYRESPLHF. CDR3 coding DNA: TGTGCCAGCAGCTTATACCGGGAGTCACCCCTCCACTTT. The J gene is TRBJ1-6, the V gene TRBV7-2; D unclear. This CDR3 spans 13 amino acids. CDR1 SGHTA and CDR2 FQGNSA come from the germline V gene. With 2 bases removed from V and 10 bases from J, the gap between germline ends came to 9 bases.

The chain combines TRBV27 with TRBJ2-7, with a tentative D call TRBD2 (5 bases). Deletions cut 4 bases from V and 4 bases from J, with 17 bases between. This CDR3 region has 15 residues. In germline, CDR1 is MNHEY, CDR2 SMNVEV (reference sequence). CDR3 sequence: CASSWSTAEYYEQYF. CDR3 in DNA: TGTGCCAGCAGTTGGTCCACAGCGGAATATTACGAGCAGTACTTC.

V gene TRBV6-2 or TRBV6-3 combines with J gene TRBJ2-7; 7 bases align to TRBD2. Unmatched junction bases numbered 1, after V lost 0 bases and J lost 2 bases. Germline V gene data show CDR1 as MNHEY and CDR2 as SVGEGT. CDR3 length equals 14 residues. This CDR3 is CASSYSGTTYEQYV. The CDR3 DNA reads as TGTGCCAGCAGTTACTCGGGGACTACCTACGAGCAGTACGTC.

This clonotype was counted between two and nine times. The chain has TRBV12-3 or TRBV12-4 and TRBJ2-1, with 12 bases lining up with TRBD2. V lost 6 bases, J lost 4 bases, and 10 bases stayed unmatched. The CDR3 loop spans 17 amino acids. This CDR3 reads CASSKNPLAGGYNEQFF. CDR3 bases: TGTGCCAGCAGCAAAAACCCCCTAGCGGGAGGGTACAATGAGCAGTTCTTC.

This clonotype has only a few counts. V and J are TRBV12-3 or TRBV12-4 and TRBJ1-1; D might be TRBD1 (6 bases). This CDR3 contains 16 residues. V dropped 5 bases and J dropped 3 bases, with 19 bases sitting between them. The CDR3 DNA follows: TGTGCCAGCAGTCCCAGACAGGCCCCTGGCTACACTGAAGCTTTCTTT. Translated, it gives CASSPRQAPGYTEAFF.

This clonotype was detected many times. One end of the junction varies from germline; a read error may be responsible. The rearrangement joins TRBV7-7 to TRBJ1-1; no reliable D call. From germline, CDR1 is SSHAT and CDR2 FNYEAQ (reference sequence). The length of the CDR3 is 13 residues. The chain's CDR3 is CASSLGSNTEAFF. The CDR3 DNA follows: TGTGCTAGCAGCTTAGGTTCGAACACTGAAGCTTTCTTT.

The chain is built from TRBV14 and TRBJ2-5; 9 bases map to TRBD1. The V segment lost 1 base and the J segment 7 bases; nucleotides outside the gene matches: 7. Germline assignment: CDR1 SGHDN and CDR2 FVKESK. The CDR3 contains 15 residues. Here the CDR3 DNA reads TGTGCCAGCAGCCAAGGGGACAGGGCATTTGGGACCCAGTACTTC. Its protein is CASSQGDRAFGTQYF.

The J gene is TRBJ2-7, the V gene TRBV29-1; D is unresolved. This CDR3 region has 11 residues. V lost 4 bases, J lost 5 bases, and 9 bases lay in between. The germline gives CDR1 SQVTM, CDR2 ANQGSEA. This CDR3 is CSVASRDEQYF. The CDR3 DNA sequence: TGCAGCGTTGCTTCTAGGGACGAGCAGTACTTC.